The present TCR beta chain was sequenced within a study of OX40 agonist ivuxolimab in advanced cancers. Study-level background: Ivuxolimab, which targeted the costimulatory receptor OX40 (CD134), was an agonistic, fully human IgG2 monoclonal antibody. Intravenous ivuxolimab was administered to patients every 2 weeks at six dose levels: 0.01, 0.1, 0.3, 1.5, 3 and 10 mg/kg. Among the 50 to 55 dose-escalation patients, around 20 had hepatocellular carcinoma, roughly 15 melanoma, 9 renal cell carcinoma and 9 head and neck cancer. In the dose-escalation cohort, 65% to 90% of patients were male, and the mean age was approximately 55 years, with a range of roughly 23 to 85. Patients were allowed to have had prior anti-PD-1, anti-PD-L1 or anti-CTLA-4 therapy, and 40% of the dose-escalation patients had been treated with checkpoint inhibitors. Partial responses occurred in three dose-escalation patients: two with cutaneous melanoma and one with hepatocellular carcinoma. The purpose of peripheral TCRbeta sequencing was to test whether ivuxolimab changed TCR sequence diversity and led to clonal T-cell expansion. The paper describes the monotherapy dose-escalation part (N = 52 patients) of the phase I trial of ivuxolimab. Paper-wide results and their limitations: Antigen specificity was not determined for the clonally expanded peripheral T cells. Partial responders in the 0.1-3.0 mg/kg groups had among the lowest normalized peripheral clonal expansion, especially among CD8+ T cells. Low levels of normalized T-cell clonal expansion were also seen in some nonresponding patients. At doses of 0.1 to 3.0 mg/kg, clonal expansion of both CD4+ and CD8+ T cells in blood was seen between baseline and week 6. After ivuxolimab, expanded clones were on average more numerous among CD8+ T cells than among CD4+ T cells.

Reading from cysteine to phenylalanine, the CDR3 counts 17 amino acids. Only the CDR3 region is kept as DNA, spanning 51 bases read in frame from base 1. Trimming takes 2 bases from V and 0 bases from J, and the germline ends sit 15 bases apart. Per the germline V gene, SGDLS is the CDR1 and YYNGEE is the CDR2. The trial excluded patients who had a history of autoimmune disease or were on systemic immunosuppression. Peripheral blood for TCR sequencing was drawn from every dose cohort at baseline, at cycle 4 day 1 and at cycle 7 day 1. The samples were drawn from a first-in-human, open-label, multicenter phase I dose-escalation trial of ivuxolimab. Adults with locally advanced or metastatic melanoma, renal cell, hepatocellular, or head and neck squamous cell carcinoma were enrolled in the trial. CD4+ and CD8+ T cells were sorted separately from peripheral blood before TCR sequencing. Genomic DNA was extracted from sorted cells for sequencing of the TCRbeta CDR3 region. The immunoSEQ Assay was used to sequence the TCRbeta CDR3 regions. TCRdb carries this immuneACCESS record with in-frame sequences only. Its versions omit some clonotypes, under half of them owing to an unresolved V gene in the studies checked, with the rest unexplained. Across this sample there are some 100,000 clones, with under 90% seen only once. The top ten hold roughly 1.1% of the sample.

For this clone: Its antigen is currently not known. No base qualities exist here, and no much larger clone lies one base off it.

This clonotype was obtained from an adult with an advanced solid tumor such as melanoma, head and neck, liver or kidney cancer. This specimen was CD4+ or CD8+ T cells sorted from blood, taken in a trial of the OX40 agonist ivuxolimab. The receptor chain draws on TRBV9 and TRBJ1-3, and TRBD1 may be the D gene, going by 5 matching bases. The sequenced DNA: TGTGCCAGCAGCGTGGCCGGGACTGCCCGCTCTGGAAACACCATATATTTT. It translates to CASSVAGTARSGNTIYF.